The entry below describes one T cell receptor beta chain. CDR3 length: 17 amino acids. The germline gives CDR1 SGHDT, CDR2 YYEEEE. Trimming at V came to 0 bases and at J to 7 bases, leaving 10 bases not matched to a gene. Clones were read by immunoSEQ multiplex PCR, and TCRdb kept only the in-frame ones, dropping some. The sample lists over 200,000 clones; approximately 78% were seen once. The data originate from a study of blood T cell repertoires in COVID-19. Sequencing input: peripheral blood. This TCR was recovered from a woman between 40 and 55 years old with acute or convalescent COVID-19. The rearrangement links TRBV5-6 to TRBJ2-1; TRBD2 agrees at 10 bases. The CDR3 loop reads CASSLAPLAGALNEQFF. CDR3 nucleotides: TGTGCCAGCAGCTTGGCCCCCCTAGCGGGGGCTTTAAATGAGCAGTTCTTC.